The 9 T cell receptor beta chains presented below share a single source sample, sequenced in a study of shared clonotypes between healthy human individuals. The table came from immunoSEQ multiplex PCR; TCRdb's copy has only in-frame clones and leaves some out. The sample consists of approximately 2,000,000 clones, 93% of them appearing once. In the naive CD8 group, cells lacked CD45RO and were positively selected for CCR7, so terminally differentiated effector memory CD45RA+ cells were left out. Source material: naive CD8+ T cells from PBMCs. The origin of the receptors is a man between 18 and 29 years old in good health. Some clones in this sample may be carry-over from other donors' samples.

The V gene is TRBV5-1, the J gene TRBJ1-1; D possibly corresponds to TRBD1 (6 bases). Germline CDR1 is SGHRS and CDR2 is YFSETQ. This CDR3 region has 16 residues. The V end was cut by 0 bases, the J end by 1 base, with 13 bases between. This chain's CDR3 is CASSLVGAPGNTEAFF. The CDR3 coding sequence is TGCGCCAGCAGCTTGGTGGGGGCCCCGGGGAACACTGAAGCTTTCTTT.

As to this clone: A much bigger clone sits one base away, suggesting this may be a read error. The CDR3 is CASSEGGNTEAFF. The CDR3, as DNA: TGTGCCAGCAGCGAAGGCGGGAACACTGAAGCTTTCTTT. The rearrangement joins TRBV13 to TRBJ1-1; D gene unclear. The germline V and J ends were trimmed by 5 bases and 1 base, with 8 bases remaining between them. The CDR3 runs 13 residues. Germline V CDR1 and CDR2: PRHDT, FYEKMQ (reference sequence).

Written as DNA, the CDR3 is TGCGCCAGCAGCCAAGGCAGGTACTACGAGCAGTACTTC. Amino acid sequence: CASSQGRYYEQYF. The V call is TRBV4-1, the J call TRBJ2-7, with D unresolved. The CDR3 totals 13 residues. V was shortened by 1 base and J by 3 bases, with 7 bases between the two germline ends. The germline CDR1 and CDR2 sequences are MGHRA and YSYEKL.

The chain employs TRBV7-8 and TRBJ2-1, with 14 bases identical to TRBD2. The CDR3 extends over 17 amino acids. The V gene's germline CDR1 is SGHVS and CDR2 FQNEAQ. J was trimmed by 4 bases and V by 5 bases; bases with no gene match: 7. The CDR3 spells CASSAGLAGGLYNEQFF. In DNA, the CDR3 is TGTGCCAGCAGCGCAGGACTAGCGGGAGGACTATACAATGAGCAGTTCTTC.

The chain carries TRBV7-9 and TRBJ2-2, with unresolved D. The CDR3 runs 17 residues. V was pared by 0 bases and J by 6 bases, with 17 bases between. CDR1 is SEHNR, CDR2 FQNEAQ, per germline (reference sequence). The CDR3 DNA is TGTGCCAGCAGCTTAGCGCTTCGGTTATCGGACGCCGGGGAGCTGTTTTTT. Its translation is CASSLALRLSDAGELFF.

The chain carries TRBV6-6 and TRBJ2-1; the D is unclear. Trimming left V 4 bases short and J 7 bases short, with 5 bases between. The CDR3 consists of 11 residues. Germline CDR1 MNHNY, CDR2 SVGAGI (reference sequence). The DNA of the CDR3 is TGTGCCAGCAGTTTCAATAATGAGCAGTTCTTC. Amino acids: CASSFNNEQFF.

The chain has TRBV19 and TRBJ2-1, with 10 nucleotides matching TRBD2. This CDR3 has 17 amino acids. Germline V gene lookup returns CDR1 LNHDA and CDR2 SQIVND (reference sequence). With 8 bases clipped from V and 4 bases from J, the junction kept 14 bases outside the gene matches. CDR3 nucleotides: TGTGCCAGTCACACACCGGGACTAGCGCGTACTTACAATGAGCAGTTCTTC. This encodes CASHTPGLARTYNEQFF.

This chain uses TRBV19 with TRBJ1-1; 7 bases fit TRBD1. V was clipped by 9 bases and J by 7 bases; unmatched bases: 17. CDR3 length: 15 residues. Germline values: CDR1 LNHDA, CDR2 SQIVND (reference sequence). The CDR3 sequence: CASKTRTGHPDEAFF. In DNA, the CDR3 is TGTGCCAGCAAAACTCGGACAGGTCACCCTGATGAAGCTTTCTTT.

The V call is TRBV7-9, the J call TRBJ1-3; D is unresolved. The germline V and J ends were trimmed by 2 bases and 4 bases, with 6 bases remaining between them. Germline assignment: CDR1 SEHNR and CDR2 FQNEAQ (reference sequence). There are 13 residues in the CDR3. The CDR3 DNA reads TGTGCCAGCAGCTTAAACAGAGGAAACACCATATATTTT. Its translation: CASSLNRGNTIYF.